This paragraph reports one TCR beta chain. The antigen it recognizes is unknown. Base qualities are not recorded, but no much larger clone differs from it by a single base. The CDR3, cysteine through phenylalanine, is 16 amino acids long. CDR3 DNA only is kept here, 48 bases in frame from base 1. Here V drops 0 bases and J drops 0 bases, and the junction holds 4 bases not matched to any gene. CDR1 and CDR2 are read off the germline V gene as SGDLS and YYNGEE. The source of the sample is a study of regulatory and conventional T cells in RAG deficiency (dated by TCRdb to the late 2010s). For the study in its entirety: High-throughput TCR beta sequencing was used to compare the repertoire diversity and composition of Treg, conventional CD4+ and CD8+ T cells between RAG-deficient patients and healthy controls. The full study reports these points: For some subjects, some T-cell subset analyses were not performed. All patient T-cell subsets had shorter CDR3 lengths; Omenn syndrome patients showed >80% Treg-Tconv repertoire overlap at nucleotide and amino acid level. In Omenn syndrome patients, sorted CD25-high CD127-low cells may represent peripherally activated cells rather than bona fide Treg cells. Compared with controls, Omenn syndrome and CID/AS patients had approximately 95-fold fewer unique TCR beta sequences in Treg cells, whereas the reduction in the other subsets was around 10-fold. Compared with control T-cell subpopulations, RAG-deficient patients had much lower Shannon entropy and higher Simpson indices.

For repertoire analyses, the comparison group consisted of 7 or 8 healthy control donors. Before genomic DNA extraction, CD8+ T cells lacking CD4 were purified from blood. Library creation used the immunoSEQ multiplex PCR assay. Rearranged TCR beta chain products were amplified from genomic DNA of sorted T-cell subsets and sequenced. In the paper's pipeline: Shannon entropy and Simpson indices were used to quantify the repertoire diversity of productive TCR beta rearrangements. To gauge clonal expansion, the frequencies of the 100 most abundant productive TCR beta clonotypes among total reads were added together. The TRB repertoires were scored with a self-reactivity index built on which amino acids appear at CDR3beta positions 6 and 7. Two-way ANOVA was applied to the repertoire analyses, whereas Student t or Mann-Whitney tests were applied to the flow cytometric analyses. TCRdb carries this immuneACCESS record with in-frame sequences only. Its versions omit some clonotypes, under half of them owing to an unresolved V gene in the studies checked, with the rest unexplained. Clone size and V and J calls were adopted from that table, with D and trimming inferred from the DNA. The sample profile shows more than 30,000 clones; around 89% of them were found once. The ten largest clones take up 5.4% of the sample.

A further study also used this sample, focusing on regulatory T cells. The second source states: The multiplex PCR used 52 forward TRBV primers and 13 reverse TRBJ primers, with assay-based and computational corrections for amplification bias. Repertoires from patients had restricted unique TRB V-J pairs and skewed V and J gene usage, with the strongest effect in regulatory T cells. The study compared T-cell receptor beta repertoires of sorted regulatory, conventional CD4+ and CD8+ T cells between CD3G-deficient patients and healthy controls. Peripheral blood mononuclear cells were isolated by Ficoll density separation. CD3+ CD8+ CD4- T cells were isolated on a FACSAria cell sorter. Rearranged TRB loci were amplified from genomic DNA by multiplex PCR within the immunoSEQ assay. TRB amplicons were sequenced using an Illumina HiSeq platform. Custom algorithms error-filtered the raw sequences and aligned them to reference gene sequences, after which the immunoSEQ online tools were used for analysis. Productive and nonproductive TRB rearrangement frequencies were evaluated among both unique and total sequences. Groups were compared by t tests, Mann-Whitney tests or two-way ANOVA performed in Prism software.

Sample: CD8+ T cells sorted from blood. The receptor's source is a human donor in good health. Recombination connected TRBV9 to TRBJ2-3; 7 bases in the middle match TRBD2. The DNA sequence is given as TGTGCCAGCAGCGTAGTTTCTAGCGGCAGCACAGATACGCAGTATTTT. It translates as CASSVVSSGSTDTQYF. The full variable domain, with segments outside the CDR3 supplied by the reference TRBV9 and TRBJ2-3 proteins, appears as DSGVTQTPKHLITATGQRVTLRCSPRSGDLSVYWYQQSLDQGLQFLIQYYNGEERAKGNILERFSAQQFPDLHSELNLSSLELGDSALYFCASSVVSSGSTDTQYFGPGTRLTVL.